This TCR beta chain is from a study of blood T cell repertoires in COVID-19. Trimming shortened V by 2 bases and J by 4 bases, and 11 bases separated the two germline ends. The germline gives CDR1 MNHEY, CDR2 SVGAGI. The CDR3 has 14 residues. The assay was immunoSEQ multiplex PCR, and TCRdb's table has in-frame clones only and misses some. The sample records 60,000 to 70,000 clones, approximately 83% being singletons. This clonotype was obtained from a woman aged 55-69 years with acute or convalescent COVID-19. This chain uses TRBV6-5 with TRBJ1-1; unclear D gene. The source material was peripheral blood. CDR3 sequence reads: CASSYAAKRTEAFF. Written as DNA, the CDR3 is TGTGCCAGCAGTTACGCCGCTAAACGCACTGAAGCTTTCTTT.